This T cell receptor beta chain was identified during a study of CXCR3-negative and CXCR3-positive naive CD8 T cells. The CDR3 totals 11 residues. CDR1 SQVTM and CDR2 ANQGSEA come from the germline V gene. TRB cDNA was prepared as libraries by UMI-labeled 5' RACE. TCRdb reanalyzed the 5' RACE reads, giving one entry per CDR3 protein sequence and no DNA. This sample's table reports 50,000 to 55,000 distinct CDR3 sequences. Phenotypically, naive CD8+ T cells corresponded to CD45RO-CCR7+CD27+CD95-. This chain joins TRBV29-1 and TRBJ1-2. Sequenced material: naive CXCR3- CD8+ T cells from blood. Subset reported: CD45RO-CCR7+CD27+CD95- naive CD8+ T cells lacking CXCR3 (TNR3-). This clonotype was obtained from a human donor in good health. Some clones in this sample may be carry-over from other donors' samples. This chain's CDR3 is CSAGTEYGYTF.